This entry concerns a single TCR beta chain. The sample holds a few counts of this clone. No cognate antigen has been identified for it. Qualities for individual bases were not recorded, and no much larger clone is one base off. The cohort consisted of some 730 healthy bone marrow donors. All cohort members were sampled while nominally healthy, although unrecorded immune exposures were likely present. The donor was CMV seronegative and was included in the group of a few hundred seronegative cohort members. A peripheral blood sample was provided by each donor, and peripheral blood mononuclear cells were used for TCR beta sequencing. The Qiagen DNeasy Blood Extraction Kit was used to extract genomic DNA from the blood cell samples. From the cysteine up to the phenylalanine, the CDR3 has a length of 12 residues. The CDR3 DNA has 36 bases and is translated from base 1. Trimming removed 7 bases from V and 5 bases from J, leaving 11 bases between the germline ends. The germline V gene gives CDR1 as MNHEY and CDR2 as SVGAGI.

Receptors were amplified or captured by the immunoSEQ multiplex PCR assay. For the multiplex PCR, a mixture combining 60 forward primers for TCR Vbeta segments and 13 reverse primers for TCR Jbeta segments was used. The CDR3 region of rearranged TCR beta genes was amplified from genomic DNA with a multiplex PCR assay. The Illumina HiSeq System was used to sequence the amplified TCR beta libraries as 87-base-pair reads. The paper's processing steps were these. A later analysis tallied 70 million to 100 million unique TCR beta chains across the 666 repertoires, and approximately 12 million of those chains were shared by two or more donors. A nearest-neighbor algorithm error-corrected the raw reads and collapsed the reads into unique sequences, merging closely related sequences to remove PCR and sequencing errors. Alignment of CDR3 sequences to IMGT reference sequences was used to assign V, D and J gene segments. For a sequence to be retained, at least a six-nucleotide match to both a V gene segment and a J gene segment was required. A rearrangement was called productive if the CDR3 had no stop codons and remained in frame with V and J, and every other rearrangement was called non-productive. CDR3 was defined according to IMGT convention as the region running from the second conserved V-encoded cysteine to the conserved J-encoded phenylalanine. The earlier analysis of roughly 590 of the donors excluded sequences that lacked an unambiguous match to a single V gene segment. An earlier analysis of a few hundred of the donors classified V segments as functional when productive rearrangements were above 56.7% and as segregating when the standard deviation between donors was above 5%. A statistical classification framework was built for diagnosing cytomegalovirus status from the catalog of TCR beta chain sequences. V and J gene assignment, in a later analysis, came from comparing TCR nucleotide sequences with IMGT/GENE-DB human TR gene sequences. The TCRdist pipeline was used in a later analysis to assign CDR3 sequences and most-parsimonious VDJ recombination scenarios. A later analysis defined each TCR beta chain by its CDR3 amino acid sequence plus V-gene family, and excluded reads lacking a unique V-gene family. A later analysis removed over 500 highly shared, low-generation-probability nucleotide sequences to deal with suspected cross-contamination and a sequencing artifact. In a later analysis, a clonal expansion index was calculated for each public chain from normalized within-repertoire ranks of inferred template counts. In a later analysis, generation probabilities were computed using a VDJ recombination model fitted to out-of-frame rearrangements, and the results were checked against IGoR. Hypergeometric tests were used in a later analysis to score TCR-TCR, TCR-HLA and TCR-CMV co-occurrence, with a repertoire-size bias correction applied to the TCR pairs. False discovery rates were estimated in a later analysis by permuting HLA or CMV assignments 20 times. A later analysis grouped co-occurring TCRs with DBSCAN, adding TCRdist sequence similarity when clustering within HLA-allele-positive subsets. Repertoires with fewer than 30,000 or more than 120,000 public chains, plus five repertoires with anomalous nucleotide sharing, were excluded from co-occurrence clustering. TCRdb holds this immuneACCESS table with in-frame rearrangements only. Some clones are missing; in checked studies, unresolved V genes explain under half, and the rest has no known cause. That table is the source of V, J and clone size, and D and trimming were worked out from the DNA. The sample includes 110,000 or so clones, with roughly 80% observed a single time. The ten largest clones capture around 1.6% of the sample.

This specimen comes from a study of cytomegalovirus exposure and HLA in healthy donors (dated by TCRdb to the late 2010s). Looking at the study overall: In an earlier analysis of roughly 500 of the donors, around 290 Gb of sequence data and 90 million to 120 million unique TCR beta sequences from about 190 million T cells were reported. About five DR-DQ haplotypes were handled as single units for association and clustering, since linkage in the cohort was strong. Typing coverage differed by locus: A, B, C, DRB1 and DQB1 were typed in about 629-640 donors, DQA1 in 500 to 550, DPA1 in 606, and DPB1 in 400 to 480. An early release that covered more than 550 HLA-typed donors contained approximately 300 gigabases of sequencing data and 65 million to 100 million unique TCR sequences. In a later genetic analysis, genome-wide SNP genotypes for about 55% of the roughly 700 donors were used, and that subset was treated as a discovery cohort. To study patterns of TCR occurrence, a later analysis re-analyzed previously published TCR beta repertoires from around 700 donors and added high-resolution HLA genotyping. To predict cytomegalovirus infection status, the study combined high-throughput TCR immunosequencing, statistical association of individual TCRs with disease status, and machine learning. The study aimed to test whether signatures of past pathogen exposure could be identified by cataloging public T cell receptors. The study used immunosequencing to profile the T cell repertoires of several hundred subjects and linked those repertoires to cytomegalovirus serostatus. Rather than using new phenotypic data, the later analysis identified candidate immune exposures from TCR beta sequences and from how often those sequences occurred across donors. Among the roughly 400 genotyped donors, around 81% belonged to the genetic ancestry cluster associated with self-reported Caucasian donors. Both class I and class II loci were covered by HLA typing, at four-digit resolution. Every discovery cohort repertoire had been produced on one sequencing platform. Along with the approximately 700-subject first cohort, a separate validation cohort of around 120 different subjects was used. Donor age, sex, ethnicity and CMV serostatus were compiled together with the repertoire data. An earlier analysis of approximately 630 of the donors applied high-throughput TCR beta sequencing to assess whether each TCR beta V gene segment acted as functional or pseudogenic. On average, around 230,000 unique TCR beta nucleotide sequences were sequenced per donor among a few hundred genotyped donors of the cohort, with 15% to 20% of those sequences being non-productive.

Results and caveats for the whole study, not just this receptor: Compared with the 666-donor mean, donors in an Asian-associated ancestry cluster had fewer N-insertions in productive TCRs, according to a later genetic analysis. A later genetic analysis associated a missense DCLRE1C variant with V-gene and J-gene trimming of TCR beta chains, and an independent cohort replicated the association. A group of highly shared sequence variants was considered likely to be a technical artifact of the sequencing pipeline. A later analysis found that HLA-associated TCR beta chains were more clonally expanded and had lower generation probabilities than equally common non-associated chains. About 15 rarely observed V segments, including chromosome 9 orphons, were excluded from the earlier analysis of some 590 of the donors because counts were too low. In a later analysis, several top co-occurrence clusters were reported to appear linked to parvovirus B19, influenza, CMV and Epstein-Barr virus. In vitro tests confirmed that three of the cytomegalovirus-associated TCR beta chains recognize cytomegalovirus antigens. Immune exposure information for the cohort was limited to CMV serostatus. The cohort was sequenced for TCR beta chains only, and without alpha or paired-chain data the features that could be detected were limited. Because HLA typing was unavailable for some donors at each locus, only the typed subset was used in association tests. A further reported finding was that TCR beta sequences accurately predicted the HLA-A and HLA-B alleles for most subjects in the first cohort. The 87-base-pair reads could not distinguish some IMGT-functional V segments, including TRBV6-2 and TRBV6-3, so those segments were excluded. The authors suggested that the approach could potentially be extended to other disease states and immunological phenotypes. Correlated functional status among segregating V segments might reflect linkage disequilibrium, but an unknown experimental factor could not be ruled out. The presence/absence analyses assumed that sequencing depth was roughly uniform across donors, and that assumption may not be true. Most TCR sequences were observed very rarely across donors, whereas some public TCRs were present in many individuals. Broadly in line with IMGT annotations, most TCR beta V segments showed up in productive rearrangements about 87% or about 30% of the time in an earlier analysis of several hundred of the donors. A later analysis found that most CMV-associated TCR beta chains appeared HLA-restricted, with HLA associations seemingly driven largely by CMV exposure. The classifier was reported to diagnose cytomegalovirus status with high specificity and sensitivity in both the original and validation cohorts. A later analysis associated some 17,000 TCR beta sequences with specific HLA alleles at a false discovery rate of 0.05. In the study, 164 TCR beta chains were listed as associated with cytomegalovirus. Strong co-occurrence of HLA alleles, especially DR and DQ, made assigning TCR associations to individual alleles difficult. In a later analysis, TCR association rates were found to vary across HLA loci, with the most associated TCRs seen for DRB1 alleles and the fewest for HLA-C alleles.

The chain joins TRBV6-5 to TRBJ1-1; tentative D gene TRBD1, with 6 bases matching. The sample comprised PBMCs. This sequence was found in a woman aged 18 to 35 in good health and CMV-seronegative. The CDR3 protein is CASKKRGTEAFF. The nucleotides read TGTGCCAGCAAGAAAAGGGGGACTGAAGCTTTCTTT.